These 30 T cell receptor beta chains came from one sample sequenced in a study of CD8+ T cells in alopecia areata. Extracted from the samples, RNA was reverse transcribed into cDNA to serve as the sequencing template. The protocol was immunoSEQ multiplex PCR, while the TCRdb copy is restricted to in-frame clones and leaves out a portion. The profile covers roughly 110,000 clones, with around 83% appearing a single time and around 25% taken by the ten largest. Treatment meaning: oral pan-JAK inhibitor, 5-10 mg twice daily. The input for sequencing was CD8+ T cells sorted from blood, taken at week 24, from a patient treated with tofacitinib. The receptor source for this set is a human donor with alopecia areata.

This clone was counted a single time. V usage is TRBV6-1 and J usage is TRBJ2-7; TRBD1 might be the D (5 bases). Trimming removed 2 bases at V and 1 base at J, with 12 bases between. Germline V gives CDR1 MNHNS, CDR2 SASEGT. This CDR3 region has 15 residues. This CDR3 is CASSEYRGSSYEQYF. CDR3 DNA: TGTGCCAGCAGTGAATATAGGGGTTCTTCCTACGAGCAGTACTTC.

V gene TRBV6-5 combines with J gene TRBJ2-1; 9 bases fit TRBD1. V shed 5 bases and J 7 bases; nucleotides not matched to a gene: 9. Per germline, CDR1 MNHEY and CDR2 SVGAGI. The CDR3 has 15 residues. The CDR3 reads CASSPRGQGRNEQFF. The CDR3 bases are TGTGCCAGCAGTCCGCGCGGACAGGGGAGGAATGAGCAGTTCTTC.

The chain joins TRBV7-6 to TRBJ2-2; the match to TRBD2 covers 7 bases. V was clipped by 1 base and J by 6 bases; unmatched bases: 5. The CDR3 is made up of 15 amino acids. CDR1 and CDR2 from the germline V gene are SGHVS and FNYEAQ. CDR3 DNA: TGTGCCAGCAGCTTAGGAAGCGGGGATGCCGGGGAGCTGTTTTTT. This translates into CASSLGSGDAGELFF.

J is TRBJ2-1 and V is TRBV1; TRBD2, as called in the table, went unchecked against the DNA. TRBV1 is noted as a pseudogene. The CDR3 runs 16 residues. In DNA, the CDR3 is TGCACTAGATTAACTAGCCGGGAACCAACCTACAATGAGCAGTTCTTC. As protein: CTRLTSREPTYNEQFF.

The V and J genes are TRBV2 and TRBJ2-3, with TRBD2 identical over 7 bases. The V gene's germline CDR1 is SNHLY and CDR2 FYNNEI. V lost 0 bases, J lost 6 bases, and 12 bases stayed unmatched. This CDR3 region has 17 residues. The CDR3 protein is CASSEALRDYLRDTQYF. In DNA form, the CDR3 reads TGTGCCAGCAGTGAAGCGCTTCGGGACTACTTAAGGGATACGCAGTATTTT.

The table lists this clone with a few counts. The chain has TRBV7-2 and TRBJ2-5; D call uncertain. Germline V gene data show CDR1 as SGHTA and CDR2 as FQGNSA. There are 13 residues in the CDR3. V lost 3 bases to trimming and J lost 4 bases, with 9 bases between them. The CDR3 reads CASSFRWRETQYF. CDR3 in DNA: TGTGCCAGCAGCTTCCGGTGGCGAGAGACCCAGTACTTC.

V and J are TRBV4-1 and TRBJ1-1; D is unclear. V gave up 5 bases and J gave up 2 bases, with 12 bases separating them. The CDR3 runs to 14 residues. Germline assignment: CDR1 MGHRA and CDR2 YSYEKL. The CDR3 DNA is TGCGCCAGCAGCTCCCGGACGGTTAACACTGAAGCTTTCTTT. This codes for CASSSRTVNTEAFF.

The chain couples TRBV4-2 to TRBJ1-2; D gene ambiguous. The germline V gene encodes CDR1 LGHNA and CDR2 YNFKEQ. V lost 0 bases, J lost 2 bases, and 13 bases lay in between. The CDR3 spans 16 residues. The CDR3 nucleotides read TGTGCCAGCAGCCAAGATATAGGGAGAACGAACTATGGCTACACCTTC. Translating it yields CASSQDIGRTNYGYTF.

This clone has only a few counts. The rearrangement joins TRBV29-1 to TRBJ2-7; D perhaps matches TRBD1 (6 bases). With 5 bases removed from V and 0 bases from J, the gap between germline ends came to 11 bases. CDR1 SQVTM and CDR2 ANQGSEA come from the germline V gene. This CDR3 is built from 13 residues. The DNA of the CDR3 is TGCAGCGTTAGGGGACACAACTCCTACGAGCAGTACTTC. Encoded protein: CSVRGHNSYEQYF.

The chain links TRBV7-9 to TRBJ1-3, with TRBD1 as a possible D gene (5 bases). The ends were cut back, 3 bases at V and 8 bases at J, with 14 bases in the middle. This CDR3 comprises 14 residues. In germline, CDR1 is SEHNR, CDR2 FQNEAQ (reference sequence). This CDR3 reads CASSFSGGGDTIYF. For the CDR3, the DNA is TGTGCCAGCAGCTTCTCCGGGGGAGGGGACACCATATATTTT.

V is TRBV7-9 and J is TRBJ2-3; 13 nucleotides agree with TRBD2. The CDR3 loop spans 17 amino acids. The germline V gene has CDR1 SEHNR and CDR2 FQNEAQ (reference sequence). Germline trimming cut 5 bases from V and 2 bases from J; bases unmatched to any gene: 7. The CDR3 is CASSPPGLAGTTDTQYF. For the CDR3, the DNA is TGTGCCAGCAGCCCCCCGGGACTAGCGGGAACCACAGATACGCAGTATTTT.

This chain uses TRBV7-9 with TRBJ1-2; weak D call: TRBD1 (5 bases). Germline V gene lookup returns CDR1 SEHNR and CDR2 FQNEAQ (reference sequence). CDR3 length equals 13 residues. V gave up 3 bases and J gave up 3 bases, with 8 bases separating them. CDR3 residues: CASSFTGDYGYTF. CDR3 nucleotide sequence: TGTGCCAGCAGCTTTACAGGAGACTATGGCTACACCTTC.

The V and J genes are TRBV9 and TRBJ1-1; D remains unclear. Between the trimmed V and J ends, which lost 0 bases and 7 bases, there was a span of 13 bases. The CDR3 is made up of 14 amino acids. Germline V gene sequence: CDR1 SGDLS, CDR2 YYNGEE. CDR3 DNA sequence: TGTGCCAGCAGCGTAGGCCCCGGAGGGTTTGAAGCTTTCTTT. This translates into CASSVGPGGFEAFF. Full variable domain (outside the CDR3, taken from reference TRBV9 and TRBJ1-1): DSGVTQTPKHLITATGQRVTLRCSPRSGDLSVYWYQQSLDQGLQFLIQYYNGEERAKGNILERFSAQQFPDLHSELNLSSLELGDSALYFCASSVGPGGFEAFFGQGTRLTVV.

This clone appeared once. CDR3 sequence: CASSYFGKYEQYF. The CDR3 nucleotides are TGTGCCAGCAGCTATTTTGGGAAATACGAGCAGTACTTC. This rearrangement joins TRBV7-2 to TRBJ2-7; D is undetermined. Germline CDR1 reads SGHTA; CDR2 reads FQGNSA. The CDR3 length is 13 residues. V lost 4 bases to trimming and J lost 4 bases, with 11 bases between them.

This CDR3 reads CSVEQGKYTGELFF. CDR3 nucleotide sequence: TGCAGCGTAGAACAGGGGAAGTACACCGGGGAGCTGTTTTTT. J is TRBJ2-2 and V is TRBV29-1; 7 bases agree with TRBD1. The J segment lost 3 bases and the V segment lost 6 bases, leaving 7 bases of the junction unmatched. Germline V gene sequence: CDR1 SQVTM, CDR2 ANQGSEA. The CDR3 contains 14 residues.

The gene calls are TRBV4-3 and TRBJ2-3; 7 positions agree with TRBD2. The CDR3 has 15 amino acids. V was clipped by 4 bases and J by 2 bases; unmatched bases: 6. Germline values: CDR1 LGHNA, CDR2 YSLEER. The CDR3 region is CASSPRAGNTDTQYF. As DNA, the CDR3 is TGCGCCAGCAGCCCCCGAGCGGGGAACACAGATACGCAGTATTTT.

DNA of the CDR3: TGTGCCAGTAGTATGACAAGTTCGGCCGGGGAGCTGTTTTTT. Protein sequence: CASSMTSSAGELFF. J is TRBJ2-2 and V is TRBV19; D gene unclear. Per the germline V gene, CDR1 is LNHDA and CDR2 is SQIVND (reference sequence). V gave up 3 bases and J gave up 6 bases, with 11 bases separating them. The CDR3 covers 14 residues.

The chain employs TRBV30 and TRBJ2-5; D is possibly TRBD1 (5 bases). V was clipped by 0 bases and J by 4 bases, with 15 bases between them. The CDR3 consists of 15 residues. Per the germline V gene, CDR1 is GTSNPN and CDR2 is SVGIG (reference sequence). For the CDR3, the DNA is TGTGCCTGGAGTGTAGTAGGGGCTGGTAGAGAGACCCAGTACTTC. This gives the protein CAWSVVGAGRETQYF.

In nucleotides, the CDR3 is TGTGCCAGCAGTAGACGCTGGACAGGGGTGAACACCGGGGAGCTGTTTTTT. This sequence encodes CASSRRWTGVNTGELFF. The J gene is TRBJ2-2, the V gene TRBV27; 9 bases align to TRBD1. The CDR3 spans 17 residues. Germline V CDR1 and CDR2: MNHEY, SMNVEV (reference sequence). J lost 1 base, V lost 5 bases, and 8 bases had no gene match.

As for this clone: One end of the junction fails to match germline, which may point to a read error. This sequence joins TRBV2 and TRBJ2-7; a weak D match, TRBD1 (5 bases). The CDR3 runs to 13 residues. The V gene's germline CDR1 is SNHLY and CDR2 FYNNEI. CDR3 loop: CATMGQGSNEQYF. The CDR3 DNA is TGTGCCACCATGGGCCAGGGCTCCAACGAGCAGTACTTC.

The chain combines TRBV6-5 with TRBJ2-5; TRBD2 agrees at 10 bases. The J segment lost 3 bases and the V segment lost 11 bases, leaving 6 bases of the junction unmatched. The CDR3 sequence is 13 residues long. The germline CDR1 and CDR2 sequences are MNHEY and SVGAGI. In DNA form, the CDR3 reads TGTGCCCATGGACTAGCGGCAGAAGAGACCCAGTACTTC. It translates to CAHGLAAEETQYF.

V is TRBV14 and J is TRBJ1-2; no clear D gene. V shed 2 bases and J shed 2 bases, with 9 bases lying between them. Germline CDR1 SGHDN, CDR2 FVKESK. CDR3 length equals 14 residues. Here the CDR3 reads CASSQWPDNYGYTF. For the CDR3, the DNA is TGTGCCAGCAGCCAATGGCCAGACAACTATGGCTACACCTTC. Using reference TRBV14 and TRBJ1-2 for the parts outside the CDR3, the full variable domain is EAGVTQFPSHSVIEKGQTVTLRCDPISGHDNLYWYRRVMGKEIKFLLHFVKESKQDESGMPNNRFLAERTGGTYSTLKVQPAELEDSGVYFCASSQWPDNYGYTFGSGTRLTVV.

This rearrangement joins TRBV4-2 to TRBJ2-1; 8 bases line up with TRBD2. The germline CDR1 and CDR2 sequences are LGHNA and YNFKEQ. V lost 2 bases to trimming and J lost 9 bases; unmatched junction nucleotides: 3. The CDR3 totals 13 residues. CDR3 nucleotides: TGTGCCAGCAGCCAATACCGGGGGGGTGAGCAGTTCTTC. Protein: CASSQYRGGEQFF.

This clone was seen more than once but under ten times. In nucleotides, the CDR3 is TGCAGCGTTCCAACAGGAGCTACCGCGAACACCGGGGAGCTGTTTTTT. The encoded protein is CSVPTGATANTGELFF. The gene calls are TRBV29-1 and TRBJ2-2, with a possible D match to TRBD1 (5 bases). The CDR3 is made up of 16 amino acids. Germline CDR1 and CDR2: SQVTM and ANQGSEA. V was shortened by 5 bases and J by 0 bases, with 16 bases between the two germline ends.

This rearrangement joins TRBV13 to TRBJ2-5, with 10 bases aligning to TRBD1. Germline V gene lookup returns CDR1 PRHDT and CDR2 FYEKMQ (reference sequence). Trimming removed 5 bases from V and 5 bases from J; junction bases left unmatched: 8. The CDR3 covers 15 residues. CDR3 in amino acids: CASSLRQGARETQYF. The CDR3 bases are TGTGCCAGCAGCCTGAGACAGGGGGCGAGGGAGACCCAGTACTTC.

V and J are TRBV4-2 and TRBJ2-7, with 7 bases that match TRBD1. Per the germline V gene, CDR1 is LGHNA and CDR2 is YNFKEQ. This CDR3 spans 15 amino acids. The trim removed 8 bases at V and 4 bases at J, leaving 14 bases unmatched. The CDR3 region has the DNA TGTGCCAGCGCCGAAGCGATGGGGGACAGTTACGAGCAGTACTTC. The encoded protein is CASAEAMGDSYEQYF.

The V call is TRBV11-2, the J call TRBJ2-1; 8 nucleotides match TRBD2. Germline V CDR1 and CDR2: SGHAT, FQNNGV. The CDR3 has 14 residues. With 5 bases clipped from V and 4 bases from J, the junction kept 4 bases outside the gene matches. The DNA of the CDR3 is TGTGCCAGCAGCGCTAGCGGGCTGTACAATGAGCAGTTCTTC. This sequence encodes CASSASGLYNEQFF. Full variable domain (rest looked up from reference TRBV11-2 and TRBJ2-1): EAGVAQSPRYKIIEKRQSVAFWCNPISGHATLYWYQQILGQGPKLLIQFQNNGVVDDSQLPKDRFSAERLKGVDSTLKIQPAKLEDSAVYLCASSASGLYNEQFFGPGTRLTVL.

The chain recombines TRBV19 with TRBJ1-1; 8 bases are a match to TRBD1. V was pared by 7 bases and J by 9 bases, with 16 bases of the junction left unmatched. The CDR3 extends over 15 amino acids. Germline values: CDR1 LNHDA, CDR2 SQIVND (reference sequence). The CDR3 is CASNFPGTGNIQAFF. The CDR3 DNA sequence: TGTGCCAGTAACTTTCCCGGGACAGGCAACATCCAAGCTTTCTTT.

This clone showed up just once. Other DNA sequences of this sample code for an identical CDR3. The chain employs TRBV4-2 and TRBJ1-1; possible D gene TRBD1, 5 bases. V was shortened by 1 base and J by 1 base, with 10 bases between the two germline ends. This CDR3 is built from 15 residues. The germline V gene has CDR1 LGHNA and CDR2 YNFKEQ. The DNA of the CDR3 is TGTGCCAGCAGCCAAGTCGCCGGGGGGAACACTGAAGCTTTCTTT. As protein: CASSQVAGGNTEAFF.

The chain uses TRBV4-3 and TRBJ1-5, with D unclear. Trimming pared 0 bases from V and 3 bases from J, leaving 12 bases between. The CDR3 runs to 16 residues. Germline CDR1 is LGHNA and CDR2 is YSLEER. CDR3 amino acids: CASSQDARVLNQPQHF. CDR3 in DNA: TGCGCCAGCAGCCAAGATGCACGGGTCCTCAATCAGCCCCAGCATTTT.